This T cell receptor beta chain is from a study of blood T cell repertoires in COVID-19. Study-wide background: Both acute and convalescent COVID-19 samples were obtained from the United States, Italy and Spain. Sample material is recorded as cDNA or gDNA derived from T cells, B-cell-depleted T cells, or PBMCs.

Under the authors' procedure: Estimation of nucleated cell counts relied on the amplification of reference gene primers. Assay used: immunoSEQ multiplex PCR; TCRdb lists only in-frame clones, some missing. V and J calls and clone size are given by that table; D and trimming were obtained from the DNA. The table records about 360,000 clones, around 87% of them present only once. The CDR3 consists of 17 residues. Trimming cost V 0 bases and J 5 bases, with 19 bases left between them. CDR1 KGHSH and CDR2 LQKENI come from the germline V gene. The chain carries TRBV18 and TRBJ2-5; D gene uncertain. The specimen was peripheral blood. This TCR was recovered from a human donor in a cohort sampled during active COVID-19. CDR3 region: CASSPPVGSSRQETQYF. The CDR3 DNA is TGTGCCAGCTCACCACCGGTAGGCTCCAGCAGGCAGGAGACCCAGTACTTC.